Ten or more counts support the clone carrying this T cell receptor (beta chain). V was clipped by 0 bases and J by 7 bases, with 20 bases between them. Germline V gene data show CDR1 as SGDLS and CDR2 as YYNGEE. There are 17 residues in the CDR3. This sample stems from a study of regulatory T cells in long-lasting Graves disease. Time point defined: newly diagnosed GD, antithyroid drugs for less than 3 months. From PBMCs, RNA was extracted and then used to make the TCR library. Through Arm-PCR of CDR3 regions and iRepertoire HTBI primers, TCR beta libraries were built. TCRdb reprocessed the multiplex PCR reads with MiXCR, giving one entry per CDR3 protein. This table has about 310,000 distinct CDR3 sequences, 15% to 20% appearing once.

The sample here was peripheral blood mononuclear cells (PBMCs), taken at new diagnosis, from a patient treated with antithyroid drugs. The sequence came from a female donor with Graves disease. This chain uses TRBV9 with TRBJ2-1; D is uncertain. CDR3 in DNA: TGTGCCAGCAGCGTAGAGCCCCAGTTGGGTTTGACGAATGAGCAGTTCTTC. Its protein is CASSVEPQLGLTNEQFF.